A selection of T cell receptor beta chains follows, all from one sample in a study of OX40 agonist ivuxolimab in advanced cancers. Assay used: immunoSEQ multiplex PCR; TCRdb lists only in-frame clones, some missing. The data contain 30,000 to 40,000 clones, around 90% of them singletons. The sample consisted of CD4+ or CD8+ T cells sorted from blood, taken in a trial of the OX40 agonist ivuxolimab. These receptors came from an adult with an advanced solid tumor such as melanoma, head and neck, liver or kidney cancer. CDR3s include the opening cysteine and the closing phenylalanine or tryptophan.

v_call cdr3_aa
TRBV7-2 CASSLNRLNQPQHF
TRBV7-8 CASSFSSGLQETQYF
TRBV19 CASSSDREAGRRTQYF
TRBV6-5 CASRGQWVYGYTF
TRBV28 CASSSGGPARAQYF
TRBV28 CASSLPGINEKLFF
TRBV11-2 CASSPGLERFF
TRBV2 CASRNYREQYF
TRBV7-9 CASSFSNRYNEQFF
TRBV5-4 CASSSGLAGGGYEQYF
TRBV19 CASSRQMNTEAFF
TRBV29-1 CSASGTGVTQQYF
TRBV18 CASSPDRGLQPQHF
TRBV18 CASSLTRVYNEQFF
TRBV6-5 CASSASGARGTEAFF
TRBV11-3 CASSLGTEWGYTF
TRBV7-9 CASSSPVRLAGVHEQFF
TRBV2 CASTPYRGRGKYF
TRBV11-2 CASSLDRYDEQFF
TRBV7-9 CASSLDPQVYGYTF
TRBV7-6 CASSLGTDGYTF
TRBV7-9 CASSSQIEAEQYF
TRBV6-1 CASLIGEPNYGYTF
TRBV11-2 CASSSTGGNYGYTF
TRBV29-1 CSVESVLSEAFF
TRBV28 CASSFSRQGPYEQYF
TRBV5-1 CASRRSGANTGELFF
TRBV2 CASSESPTGREKLFF
TRBV27 CASSLKWDGTSGNTIYF